The 4 T cell receptor beta chains reported below all come from one sample, sequenced in a study of T cells expressing NK-cell markers. TCRdb reanalyzed the 5' RACE reads, giving one entry per CDR3 protein sequence and no DNA. The listing contains about 120,000 distinct CDR3 sequences. The sequenced sample was blood T cells: a sorted CD56 or NKG2C T cell subset, CD4+ or CD8+ T cells, or bulk PBMC T cells (not recorded which). These TCRs come from a woman aged 18 to 75 in good health.

The chain couples TRBV7-9 to TRBJ2-5; absent DNA, TCRdb's TRBD2 call cannot be checked. The CDR3 is 15 residues long. Germline CDR1 and CDR2: SEHNR and FQNEAQ (reference sequence). CDR3: CASSSRGVPQETQYF.

The CDR3 sequence is CSARDRGYEQYF. This chain joins TRBV20-1 and TRBJ2-7; with no DNA, the TCRdb D assignment of TRBD1 cannot be verified. The CDR3 spans 12 residues. Germline CDR1 is DFQATT and CDR2 is SNEGSKA (reference sequence).

CDR3 in amino acids: CASSSWTVEETQYF. The J gene is TRBJ2-5, the V gene TRBV11-2; TCRdb names TRBD1, which stays unverified in the absence of DNA. CDR3 size: 14 residues. Germline V gene sequence: CDR1 SGHAT, CDR2 FQNNGV.

This chain uses TRBV19 with TRBJ2-1. This CDR3 comprises 12 residues. CDR1 and CDR2 from the germline V gene are LNHDA and SQIVND (reference sequence). The chain's CDR3 is CASSITEDEQFF.